This TCR beta chain was recovered during a study of CD8+ T cells in alopecia areata. At the level of the study: Treated patients were given 5 to 10 mg oral tofacitinib twice daily. The duration of tofacitinib was 6 to 18 months, with 6 months off drug afterward.

Per germline, CDR1 MGHRA and CDR2 YSYEKL. The CDR3 consists of 15 residues. Trimming stripped 1 base from V and 0 bases from J, with 7 bases between. This clone was detected ten times or more. Peripheral blood, together with lesional scalp punch biopsies, was collected from alopecia areata patients. Following RNA extraction, reverse transcription yielded cDNA that acted as the sequencing template. Sequenced by immunoSEQ multiplex PCR; TCRdb stores in-frame clones only, minus some. The sample consists of over 120,000 clones, 51% of them appearing once. The chain carries TRBV4-1 and TRBJ1-5, with D unresolved. This specimen consisted of CD4+ T cells sorted from blood, obtained at week 0. This sequence originates from a human donor with alopecia areata. The CDR3 DNA follows: TGCGCCAGCAGCCAAGCCCCGTTTAGCAATCAGCCCCAGCATTTT. Translated, it gives CASSQAPFSNQPQHF.